Below, 13 T cell receptor beta chains from the same sample are listed, as sequenced in a study of shared clonotypes between healthy human individuals. Measured with immunoSEQ multiplex PCR; TCRdb has only the in-frame clones, and not every one. The table lists 550,000 to 800,000 clones, roughly 88% of them singletons. The specimen sequenced was memory CD8+ T cells from PBMCs. The subset was: CD45RO+ cells pooled with CCR7-negative TemRA cells. These receptor sequences come from a man younger than 35 in good health. Some clones in this sample may be carry-over from other donors' samples.

This sequence joins TRBV7-9 and TRBJ1-1; D perhaps matches TRBD1 (6 bases). V was shortened by 6 bases and J by 3 bases, with 11 bases between the two germline ends. The CDR3 loop spans 13 amino acids. Germline V gene data show CDR1 as SEHNR and CDR2 as FQNEAQ (reference sequence). The CDR3 loop is CASRGGPYTEAFF. In DNA, the CDR3 is TGTGCCAGCAGGGGGGGGCCGTACACTGAAGCTTTCTTT.

The V gene is TRBV4-3, the J gene TRBJ2-7, with a tentative D call TRBD1 (6 bases). Germline CDR1 is LGHNA and CDR2 is YSLEER. V lost 3 bases, J lost 3 bases, and 18 bases lay in between. CDR3 length: 16 residues. CDR3 residues: CASSQRPGHLVYEQYF. CDR3 DNA sequence: TGCGCCAGCAGCCAGAGACCGGGACATCTCGTCTACGAGCAGTACTTC.

The chain is built from TRBV7-8 and TRBJ2-3; either TRBD1 or TRBD2 may supply D (5 bases each). CDR3 length: 18 amino acids. Germline V gene data show CDR1 as SGHVS and CDR2 as FQNEAQ. Trimming took 1 base from V and 3 from J, leaving 20 bases between them. The CDR3: CASSLVWDALLGTDTQYF. The DNA of the CDR3 is TGTGCCAGCAGCTTAGTTTGGGACGCCCTATTGGGAACAGATACGCAGTATTTT.

The chain combines TRBV11-2 with TRBJ2-1, with 7 bases identical to TRBD2. Germline V gene lookup returns CDR1 SGHAT and CDR2 FQNNGV. This CDR3 is built from 19 residues. The ends lost 4 bases at V and 9 bases at J; junction bases unmatched: 24. For the CDR3, the DNA is TGTGCCAGCAGCTCAACGTACCGGCACCCGACTAGCCGGGCGCTTGAGCAGTTCTTC. Its protein is CASSSTYRHPTSRALEQFF.

In its sample, this clone was seen once. V usage is TRBV27 and J usage is TRBJ2-3, with TRBD1 identical over 10 bases. The germline V gene encodes CDR1 MNHEY and CDR2 SMNVEV (reference sequence). CDR3 size: 17 residues. Unmatched junction bases numbered 10, after V lost 1 base and J lost 6 bases. CDR3 loop: CASSLYSGTGVRDTQYF. For the CDR3, the DNA is TGTGCCAGCAGTTTATACTCCGGGACAGGGGTCCGGGATACGCAGTATTTT.

This sequence joins TRBV28 and TRBJ2-7; 7 nucleotides agree with TRBD2. Germline trimming cut 4 bases from V and 0 bases from J; bases unmatched to any gene: 9. The V gene's germline CDR1 is MDHEN and CDR2 SYDVKM. The CDR3 extends over 16 amino acids. For the CDR3, the DNA is TGTGCCAGCAGTTCCAGTCCCCTAGCGGCCTCCTACGAGCAGTACTTC. Translated, it gives CASSSSPLAASYEQYF.

The rearrangement uses TRBV7-9 and TRBJ1-1; D possibly corresponds to TRBD1 (5 bases). This CDR3 comprises 15 residues. Deletions cut 1 base from V and 5 bases from J, with 14 bases between. Germline V lookup: CDR1 SEHNR, CDR2 FQNEAQ (reference sequence). The CDR3 region is CASSLGPGIMTEAFF. The CDR3 nucleotides are TGTGCCAGCAGCTTAGGTCCAGGGATTATGACTGAAGCTTTCTTT.

J is TRBJ2-7 and V is TRBV4-1, with a possible D match to TRBD1 (6 bases). The CDR3 sequence is 16 residues long. The ends were cut back, 1 base at V and 3 bases at J, with 16 bases in the middle. Germline V lookup: CDR1 MGHRA, CDR2 YSYEKL. CDR3 DNA sequence: TGCGCCAGCAGCCAAGTACTGAGCCCGGGACACTACGAGCAGTACTTC. Its protein product is CASSQVLSPGHYEQYF.

The CDR3 sequence: CASSRGNRQGAPEAFF. CDR3 bases: TGTGCCAGCAGCAGGGGAAATAGACAGGGGGCCCCTGAAGCTTTCTTT. The V and J genes are TRBV5-8 and TRBJ1-1; TRBD1 agrees at 10 bases. Losses at the gene ends were 4 bases for V and 6 bases for J; bases not matched to a gene: 12. Germline V gives CDR1 SGHTS, CDR2 YDEGEE. The CDR3 consists of 16 residues.

J is TRBJ2-5 and V is TRBV11-2; 12 nucleotides match TRBD2. Germline V CDR1 and CDR2: SGHAT, FQNNGV. The trim removed 1 base at V and 4 bases at J, leaving 4 bases unmatched. The CDR3 runs 16 residues. In DNA, the CDR3 is TGTGCCAGCAGCTTAGGACTAGCGGGAGATGGAGAGACCCAGTACTTC. It encodes CASSLGLAGDGETQYF.

V usage is TRBV7-8 and J usage is TRBJ2-7; D perhaps matches TRBD1 (5 bases). The CDR3 runs 14 residues. The germline V gene has CDR1 SGHVS and CDR2 FQNEAQ. Trimming removed 4 bases at V and 2 bases at J, with 12 bases between. The CDR3 reads CASSSRLGAYEQYF. The CDR3 nucleotides read TGTGCCAGCAGCTCCCGGTTAGGGGCCTACGAGCAGTACTTC. The variable domain in full, completed from reference TRBV7-8 and TRBJ2-7, reads GAGVSQSPRYKVAKRGQDVALRCDPISGHVSLFWYQQALGQGPEFLTYFQNEAQLDKSGLPSDRFFAERPEGSVSTLKIQRTQQEDSAVYLCASSSRLGAYEQYFGPGTRLTVT.

This clone occurred once. This chain connects TRBV9 to TRBJ2-1; maybe TRBD1 (6 bases). The CDR3 is 13 amino acids. The ends were cut back, 7 bases at V and 6 bases at J, with 14 bases in the middle. Germline loops: CDR1 SGDLS, CDR2 YYNGEE. The CDR3 DNA reads as TGTGCCAGCGGGGGCAGTCTGAGCAATGAGCAGTTCTTC. Translated, it gives CASGGSLSNEQFF.

This chain uses TRBV19 with TRBJ2-7, with D possibly matching TRBD1 (7 bases). Germline assignment: CDR1 LNHDA and CDR2 SQIVND (reference sequence). The CDR3 runs to 15 residues. Trimming took 5 bases from V and 4 from J, leaving 18 bases between them. The CDR3 DNA is TGTGCCAGTAGTGCAATAGGCGGGACAGATTACGAGCAGTACTTC. Translation: CASSAIGGTDYEQYF.